This TCR beta chain was captured by sequencing in a study of T-cell reconstitution after alpha-beta-depleted transplantation in children. Trimming removed 1 base from V and 9 bases from J; junction bases left unmatched: 6. The CDR3 is made up of 15 amino acids. CDR1 is SGHVS, CDR2 FNYEAQ, per germline. As it was prepared, the TCRbeta library received unique molecular identifiers. TCRdb reanalysed the PCR reads using MiXCR and keeps one entry per CDR3 protein. This sample has under 750,000 distinct CDR3 sequences, with about 23% found just once. The count of this clonotype is one. Material: PBMCs, mostly from graft donor cells, obtained 360 days after TCRalphabeta/CD19-depleted stem cell transplant. The V gene is TRBV7-6, the J gene TRBJ2-2, with 9 bases identical to TRBD1. This TCR derives from a boy in the first two years of life who had a stem cell transplant for acute myeloid leukemia, so the T cells may come from the graft donor. The CDR3 coding sequence is TGTGCCAGCAGCTTAGAGGGACAGGGCAGCCGGGAGCTGTTTTTT. It translates to CASSLEGQGSRELFF.